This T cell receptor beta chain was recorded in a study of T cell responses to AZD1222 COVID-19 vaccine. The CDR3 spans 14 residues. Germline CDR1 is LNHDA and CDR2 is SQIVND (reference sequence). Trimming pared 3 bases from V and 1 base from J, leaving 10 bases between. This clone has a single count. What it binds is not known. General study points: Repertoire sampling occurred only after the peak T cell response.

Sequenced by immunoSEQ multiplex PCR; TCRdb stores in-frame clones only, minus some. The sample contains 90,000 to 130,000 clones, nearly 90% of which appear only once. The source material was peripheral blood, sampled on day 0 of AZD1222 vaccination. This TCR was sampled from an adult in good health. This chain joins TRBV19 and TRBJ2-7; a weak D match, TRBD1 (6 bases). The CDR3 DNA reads TGTGCCAGTAGTATGGGACACCAGTCCTACGAGCAGTACTTC. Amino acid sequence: CASSMGHQSYEQYF.